The TCR beta chain under discussion was sequenced for a study of OX40 agonist ivuxolimab in advanced cancers. Assay used: immunoSEQ multiplex PCR; TCRdb lists only in-frame clones, some missing. The table records about 69,000 clones, roughly 90% of them present only once. V lost 3 bases and J lost 8; bases outside the gene matches: 15. The CDR3 loop spans 18 amino acids. Germline values: CDR1 LNHDA, CDR2 SQIVND (reference sequence). This TCR derives from an adult with an advanced solid tumor such as melanoma, head and neck, liver or kidney cancer. The input for sequencing was CD4+ or CD8+ T cells sorted from blood, taken in a trial of the OX40 agonist ivuxolimab. This chain joins TRBV19 and TRBJ1-4, with 10 bases lining up with TRBD1. The DNA of the CDR3 is TGTGCCAGTAGTATCGGAAGACAGGGGGCTTTGACGAGGGAAAAACTGTTTTTT. Protein sequence: CASSIGRQGALTREKLFF.